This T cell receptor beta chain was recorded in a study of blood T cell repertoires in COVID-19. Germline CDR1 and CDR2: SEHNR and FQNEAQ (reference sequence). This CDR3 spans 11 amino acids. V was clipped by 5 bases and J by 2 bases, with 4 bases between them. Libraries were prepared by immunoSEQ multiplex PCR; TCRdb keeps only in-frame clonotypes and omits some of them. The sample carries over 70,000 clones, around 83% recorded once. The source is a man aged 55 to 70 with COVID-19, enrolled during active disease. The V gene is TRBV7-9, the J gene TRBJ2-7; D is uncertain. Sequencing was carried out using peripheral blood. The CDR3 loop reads CASSATYEQYF. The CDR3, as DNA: TGTGCCAGCAGCGCTACCTACGAGCAGTACTTC. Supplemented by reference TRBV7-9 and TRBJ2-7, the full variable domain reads DTGVSQNPRHKITKRGQNVTFRCDPISEHNRLYWYRQTLGQGPEFLTYFQNEAQLEKSRLLSDRFSAERPKGSFSTLEIQRTEQGDSAMYLCASSATYEQYFGPGTRLTVT.